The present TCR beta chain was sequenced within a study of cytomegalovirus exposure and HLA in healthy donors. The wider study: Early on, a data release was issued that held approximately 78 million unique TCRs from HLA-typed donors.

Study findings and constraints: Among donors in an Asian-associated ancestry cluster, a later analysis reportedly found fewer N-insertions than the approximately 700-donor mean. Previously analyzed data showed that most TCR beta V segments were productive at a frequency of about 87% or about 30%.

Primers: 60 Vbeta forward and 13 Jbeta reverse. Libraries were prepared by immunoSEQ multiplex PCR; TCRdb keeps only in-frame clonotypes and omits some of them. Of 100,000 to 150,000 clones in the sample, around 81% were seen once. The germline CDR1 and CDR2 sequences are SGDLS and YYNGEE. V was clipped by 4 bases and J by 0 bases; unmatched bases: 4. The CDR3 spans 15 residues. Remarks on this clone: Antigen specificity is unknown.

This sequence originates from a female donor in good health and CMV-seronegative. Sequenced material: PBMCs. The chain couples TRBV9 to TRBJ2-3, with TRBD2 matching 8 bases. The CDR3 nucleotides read TGTGCCAGCAGCAGGGCTAGCGGGAGCACAGATACGCAGTATTTT. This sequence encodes CASSRASGSTDTQYF.